This T cell receptor (beta chain) is from a study of cytotoxic CD8 clonotypes in ibrutinib-treated CLL. Clones were sequenced by immunoSEQ multiplex PCR, and TCRdb holds only the in-frame ones, with some missing. The sample has some 350,000 clones; 67% are singletons. V dropped 0 bases and J dropped 0 bases, with 18 bases sitting between them. This CDR3 is built from 19 residues. Germline CDR1 reads LGHNT; CDR2 reads FRNRAP. Study conclusions and caveats: With treatment, public clonotypes, which were uncommon, either contracted or remained stable.

TCR beta libraries used approximately 2.2 micrograms of DNA from cryopreserved PBMCs. Comments on this clone: Its antigen remains unidentified.

The sequenced sample was PBMCs, obtained after 36 months of ibrutinib treatment. The TCR was taken from a human donor with chronic lymphocytic leukemia. This sequence joins TRBV12-5 and TRBJ2-1, with a tentative D call TRBD1 (5 bases). The CDR3, as DNA: TGTGCTAGTGGTTTGGTACCGAGTGTTCAGGGCGACTCCTACAATGAGCAGTTCTTC. This translates into CASGLVPSVQGDSYNEQFF.